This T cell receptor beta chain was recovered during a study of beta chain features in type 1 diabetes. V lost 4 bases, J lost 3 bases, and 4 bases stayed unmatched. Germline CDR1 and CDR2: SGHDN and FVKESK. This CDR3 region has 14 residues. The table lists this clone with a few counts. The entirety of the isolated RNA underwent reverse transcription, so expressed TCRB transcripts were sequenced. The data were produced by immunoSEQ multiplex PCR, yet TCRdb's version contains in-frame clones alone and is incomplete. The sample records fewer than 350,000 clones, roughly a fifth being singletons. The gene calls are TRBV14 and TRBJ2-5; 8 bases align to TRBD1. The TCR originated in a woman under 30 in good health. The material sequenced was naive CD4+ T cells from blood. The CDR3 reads CASSPRTGKETQYF. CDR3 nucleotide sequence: TGTGCCAGCAGCCCCCGGACAGGGAAAGAGACCCAGTACTTC. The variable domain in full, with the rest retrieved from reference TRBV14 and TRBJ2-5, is EAGVTQFPSHSVIEKGQTVTLRCDPISGHDNLYWYRRVMGKEIKFLLHFVKESKQDESGMPNNRFLAERTGGTYSTLKVQPAELEDSGVYFCASSPRTGKETQYFGPGTRLLVL.